This record covers a single T cell receptor (beta chain). Original handling: Amplified reference gene primers provided the basis for estimating nucleated cell counts. Here immunoSEQ multiplex PCR was the method, and the copy in TCRdb shows in-frame clones only, minus some. That table gives V, J and clone size, and the DNA gave D and trimming. The sample lists approximately 200,000 clones; approximately 80% were seen once. The data originate from a study of blood T cell repertoires in COVID-19. With V trimmed by 4 bases and J by 8 bases, 6 bases remained unmatched. Germline lookup yields CDR1 SGHRS and CDR2 YFSETQ. The CDR3 covers 14 residues.

This chain connects TRBV5-1 to TRBJ2-1; 10 bases line up with TRBD1. Sequenced input: peripheral blood. The source is a woman aged 45-60 years with acute or convalescent COVID-19. This CDR3 is CASSPDGTGDEQFF. In nucleotides, the CDR3 is TGCGCCAGCAGCCCGGACGGGACAGGGGATGAGCAGTTCTTC.